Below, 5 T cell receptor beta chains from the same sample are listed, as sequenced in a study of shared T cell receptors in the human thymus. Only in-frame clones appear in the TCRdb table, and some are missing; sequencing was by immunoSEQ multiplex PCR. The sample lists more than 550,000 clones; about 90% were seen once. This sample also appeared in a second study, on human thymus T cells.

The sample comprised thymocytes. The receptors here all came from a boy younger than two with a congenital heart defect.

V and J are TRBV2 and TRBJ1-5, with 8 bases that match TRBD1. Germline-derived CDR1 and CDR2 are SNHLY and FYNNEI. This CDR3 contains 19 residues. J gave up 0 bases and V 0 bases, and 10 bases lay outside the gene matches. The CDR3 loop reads CASSEAIGETGGSNQPQHF. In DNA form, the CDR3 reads TGTGCCAGCAGTGAAGCGATAGGGGAAACAGGGGGTAGCAATCAGCCCCAGCATTTT. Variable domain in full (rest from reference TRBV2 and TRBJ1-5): EPEVTQTPSHQVTQMGQEVILRCVPISNHLYFYWYRQILGQKVEFLVSFYNNEISEKSEIFDDQFSVERPDGSNFTLKIRSTKLEDSAMYFCASSEAIGETGGSNQPQHFGDGTRLSIL.

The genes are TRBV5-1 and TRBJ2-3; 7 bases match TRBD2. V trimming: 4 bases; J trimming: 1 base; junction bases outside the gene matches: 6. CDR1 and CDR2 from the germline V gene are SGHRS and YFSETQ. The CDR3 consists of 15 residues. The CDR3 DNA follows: TGCGCCAGCAGCCCGGGGGGTTTAGGCACAGATACGCAGTATTTT. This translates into CASSPGGLGTDTQYF.

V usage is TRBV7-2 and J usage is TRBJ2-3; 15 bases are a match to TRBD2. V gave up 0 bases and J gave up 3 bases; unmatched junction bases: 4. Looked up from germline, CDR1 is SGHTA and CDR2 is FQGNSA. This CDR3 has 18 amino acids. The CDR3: CASSLAGLAGGYTDTQYF. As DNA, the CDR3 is TGTGCCAGCAGCTTAGCGGGACTAGCGGGGGGTTATACAGATACGCAGTATTTT.

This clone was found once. CDR3 in amino acids: CASSLTGRETQYF. As DNA, the CDR3 is TGTGCCAGCAGTTTAACAGGGAGAGAGACCCAGTACTTC. This rearrangement joins TRBV28 to TRBJ2-5; D is perhaps TRBD1 (6 bases). Germline loops: CDR1 MDHEN, CDR2 SYDVKM. The CDR3 is 13 residues long. V lost 2 bases and J 4 bases, leaving 8 bases between the germline ends.

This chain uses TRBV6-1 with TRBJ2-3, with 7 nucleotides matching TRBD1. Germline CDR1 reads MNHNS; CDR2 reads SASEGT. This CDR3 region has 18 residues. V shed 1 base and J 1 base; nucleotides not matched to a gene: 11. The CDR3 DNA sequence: TGTGCCAGCAGTGAAGTCCGTCAGGGGGTCCAGCGCACAGATACGCAGTATTTT. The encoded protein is CASSEVRQGVQRTDTQYF.